This T cell receptor (beta chain) was identified in a study of cytomegalovirus exposure and HLA in healthy donors (dated by TCRdb to 2016 to 2017). Describing the broader study: An earlier analysis of roughly 570 of the donors reported under 300 Gb of sequence data and 90 million to 120 million unique TCR beta sequences obtained from about 170 million T cells. Roughly 310 gigabases of sequencing data and approximately 84 million unique TCR sequences were included in an early release covering about 700 HLA-typed donors. Of the 350 to 450 genotyped donors, over 80% were placed in the genetic ancestry cluster associated with self-reported Caucasian donors. The study aimed to test whether signatures of past pathogen exposure could be identified by cataloging public T cell receptors. The T cell repertoires of roughly 660 subjects were profiled by immunosequencing and related to cytomegalovirus serostatus. A separate validation cohort of about 110 different subjects was used in addition to the approximately 700-subject first cohort. To predict cytomegalovirus infection status, the study combined high-throughput TCR immunosequencing, statistical association of individual TCRs with disease status, and machine learning. In a later analysis, previously published TCR beta repertoires from about 640 donors were re-analyzed and high-resolution HLA genotyping was added so that TCR occurrence patterns could be studied. In the later analysis, no new phenotypic data were used to find candidate immune exposures; instead, reliance was placed on TCR beta sequences and their occurrence across donors. In an earlier analysis of a few hundred of the donors, high-throughput TCR beta sequencing was used to judge whether each TCR beta V gene segment behaved as functional or pseudogenic. Donor age, sex, ethnicity and CMV serostatus were compiled alongside the repertoire data. A later genetic analysis used genome-wide SNP genotypes for about 65% of the 666 donors, treating that subset as a discovery cohort. All discovery cohort repertoires had been generated using a single sequencing platform. HLA typing included class I and class II loci at four-digit resolution. The number of donors typed differed by locus, with about 620-630 for A, B, C, DRB1 and DQB1, roughly 550 for DQA1, 600 to 610 for DPA1, and around 430 for DPB1. Roughly 5 DR-DQ haplotypes were handled as single units for association and clustering, since linkage in the cohort was strong. Among 398 genotyped donors of the cohort, an average of about 240,000 unique TCR beta nucleotide sequences were sequenced per donor, roughly a sixth of them non-productive. What the research found in general, with its limitations: The classifier was reported to diagnose cytomegalovirus status with high specificity and sensitivity in both the original and validation cohorts. Strong co-occurrence of HLA alleles, especially DR and DQ, made assigning TCR associations to individual alleles difficult. The authors suggested that the approach could potentially be generalized to other disease states and immunological phenotypes. Most CMV-associated TCR beta chains appeared to be HLA-restricted in a later analysis, and the HLA associations seemed to be driven largely by CMV exposure. A group of highly shared sequence variants was considered likely to be a technical artifact of the sequencing pipeline. The only immune exposure information available for the cohort was CMV serostatus. An association between a missense DCLRE1C variant and V-gene and J-gene trimming of TCR beta chains was found in a later genetic analysis and replicated in an independent cohort. According to a later analysis, TCR association rates differed among HLA loci, with DRB1 alleles showing the most associated TCRs and HLA-C alleles showing the fewest. A total of 150 to 200 TCR beta chains were listed by the study as associated with cytomegalovirus. In vitro tests confirmed that three of the cytomegalovirus-associated TCR beta chains recognize cytomegalovirus antigens. Because some donors lacked HLA typing at each locus, the association tests relied only on the typed subset. Most TCR sequences were seen in very few donors, while some public TCRs were found in many individuals. In a later analysis, HLA-associated TCR beta chains showed more clonal expansion and lower generation probabilities than non-associated chains that were equally common. Only TCR beta chains were sequenced in this cohort, and the absence of alpha or paired-chain data limited detectable features. Specific HLA alleles were associated with 16,951 TCR beta sequences at a false discovery rate of 0.05 in a later analysis. Correlated functional status among segregating V segments might reflect linkage disequilibrium, but an unknown experimental factor could not be ruled out. A further reported finding was that TCR beta sequences accurately predicted the HLA-A and HLA-B alleles for most subjects in the first cohort. In a later analysis, several top co-occurrence clusters were reported to appear linked to parvovirus B19, influenza, CMV and Epstein-Barr virus. Roughly uniform sequencing depth across donors was assumed in presence/absence analyses, although this assumption may not hold. According to a later genetic analysis, donors in an Asian-associated ancestry cluster had fewer N-insertions in productive TCRs than the roughly 670-donor mean. In an earlier analysis of some 540 of the donors, most TCR beta V segments appeared in productive rearrangements about 87% or about 30% of the time, broadly matching IMGT annotations. Because counts were too low, 15 to 20 rarely observed V segments, including chromosome 9 orphons, were left out of the earlier analysis of 587 of the donors.

The cohort was made up of roughly 670 healthy bone marrow donors. At the time of sampling, every cohort member was nominally healthy, though immune exposures that went unrecorded were likely present. The donor was CMV seropositive and was included in the group of 290 or so seropositive cohort members. Each donor provided a peripheral blood sample, and peripheral blood mononuclear cells were used for TCR beta sequencing. Genomic DNA was extracted from the blood cell samples with the Qiagen DNeasy Blood Extraction Kit. Libraries were prepared through the immunoSEQ multiplex PCR assay. A mixture of 60 forward primers for TCR Vbeta segments and 13 reverse primers for TCR Jbeta segments was used in the multiplex PCR. The CDR3 region of rearranged TCR beta genes was amplified from genomic DNA with a multiplex PCR assay. Amplified TCR beta libraries were sequenced as 87-base-pair reads on the Illumina HiSeq System. As for the original processing: A later analysis tallied tens of millions of unique TCR beta chains across the 666 repertoires, and approximately 11 million of those chains were shared by two or more donors. A nearest-neighbor algorithm error-corrected the raw reads and collapsed the reads into unique sequences, merging closely related sequences to remove PCR and sequencing errors. V, D and J gene segments were assigned by aligning CDR3 sequences to IMGT reference sequences. For a sequence to be retained, a match of at least six nucleotides to both a V gene segment and a J gene segment was required. Rearrangements were classified as productive when the CDR3 lacked stop codons and remained in frame with V and J, and all other rearrangements were classified as non-productive. CDR3 was defined by IMGT convention, running from the second conserved V-encoded cysteine to the conserved J-encoded phenylalanine. In an earlier analysis of 500 to 650 of the donors, sequences lacking an unambiguous match to a single V gene segment were excluded. In an earlier analysis of 587 of the donors, V segments were called functional above 56.7% productive rearrangements and were called segregating when the between-donor standard deviation exceeded 5%. A statistical classification framework was developed to diagnose cytomegalovirus status using the catalog of TCR beta chain sequences. V and J gene assignment, in a later analysis, came from comparing TCR nucleotide sequences with IMGT/GENE-DB human TR gene sequences. The TCRdist pipeline was used in a later analysis to assign CDR3 sequences and most-parsimonious VDJ recombination scenarios. In a later analysis, every TCR beta chain was defined by the combination of its CDR3 amino acid sequence and its V-gene family, and reads without a unique V-gene family were dropped. In a later analysis, nearly 600 highly shared, low-generation-probability nucleotide sequences were removed to address suspected cross-contamination and a sequencing artifact. In a later analysis, a clonal expansion index was calculated for each public chain from normalized within-repertoire ranks of inferred template counts. A later analysis computed generation probabilities with a VDJ recombination model fitted to out-of-frame rearrangements, and checked the results against IGoR. A later analysis scored TCR-TCR, TCR-HLA and TCR-CMV co-occurrence with hypergeometric tests, applying a repertoire-size bias correction to TCR pairs. In a later analysis, false discovery rates were estimated by permuting HLA or CMV assignments 20 times. In a later analysis, co-occurring TCRs were grouped using DBSCAN, and TCRdist sequence similarity was added for clustering within HLA-allele-positive subsets. Co-occurrence clustering excluded repertoires with fewer than 30,000 or more than 120,000 public chains, plus five with anomalous nucleotide sharing. TCRdb limited this immuneACCESS table to in-frame rearrangements with V and J called. A share of clones is missing; checked studies link under half to unresolved V genes, and the rest is unexplained. V and J calls and clone size are given by that table; D and trimming were obtained from the DNA. This sample has around 100,000 clones in its table, and over 65% of those were observed once. The ten largest clones represent about 5% of the sample.

About this clone itself: This receptor's antigen is unknown. No base qualities exist here, and no much larger clone lies one base off it.

The specimen sequenced was PBMCs. The receptor's source is a woman aged 25 to 39 in good health and CMV-seropositive.

The CDR3 region reads CASSYSRAQETQYF. The DNA is TGTGCCAGCAGCTATAGTCGAGCCCAAGAGACCCAGTACTTC. The chain links TRBV7-8 with TRBJ2-5; no D segment can be confidently identified. Via the germline V gene, CDR1 is SGHVS and CDR2 FQNEAQ. V is cut by 4 bases and J by 1 base, and the space between the germline ends is 10 bases. The CDR3 covers 14 residues, taking in both the cysteine and the phenylalanine. CDR3 DNA is the only sequence kept; it has 42 bases, read in frame from the first base.